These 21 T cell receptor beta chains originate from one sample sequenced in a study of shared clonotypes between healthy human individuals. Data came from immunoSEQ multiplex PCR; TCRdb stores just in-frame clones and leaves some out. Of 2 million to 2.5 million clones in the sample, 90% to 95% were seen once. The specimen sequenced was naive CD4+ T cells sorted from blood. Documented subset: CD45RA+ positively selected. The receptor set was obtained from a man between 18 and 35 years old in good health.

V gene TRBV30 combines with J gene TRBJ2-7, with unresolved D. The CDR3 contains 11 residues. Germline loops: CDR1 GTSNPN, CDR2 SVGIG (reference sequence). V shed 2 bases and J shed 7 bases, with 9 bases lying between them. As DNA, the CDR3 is TGTGCCTGGAGTCGCTCTAATGAGCAGTACTTC. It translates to CAWSRSNEQYF.

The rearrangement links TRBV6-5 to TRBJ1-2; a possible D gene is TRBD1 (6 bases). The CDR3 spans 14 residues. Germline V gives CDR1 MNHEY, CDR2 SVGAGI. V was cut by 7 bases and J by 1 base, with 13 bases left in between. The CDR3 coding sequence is TGTGCCAGCAAAGAAGGGGGTATTAACTATGGCTACACCTTC. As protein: CASKEGGINYGYTF.

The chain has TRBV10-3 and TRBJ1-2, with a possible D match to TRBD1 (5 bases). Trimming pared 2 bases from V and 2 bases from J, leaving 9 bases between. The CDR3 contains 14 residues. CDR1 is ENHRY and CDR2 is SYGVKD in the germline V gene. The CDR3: CAISEGGSNYGYTF. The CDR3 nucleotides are TGTGCCATCAGTGAGGGGGGGTCCAACTATGGCTACACCTTC.

CDR3 sequence reads: CASSLAERQPQHF. The DNA for the CDR3 is TGTGCCAGCAGCTTAGCGGAACGTCAGCCCCAGCATTTT. The chain recombines TRBV11-2 with TRBJ1-5; D is unclear. V shed 1 base and J shed 6 bases, with 7 bases lying between them. Germline V gene sequence: CDR1 SGHAT, CDR2 FQNNGV. This CDR3 comprises 13 residues.

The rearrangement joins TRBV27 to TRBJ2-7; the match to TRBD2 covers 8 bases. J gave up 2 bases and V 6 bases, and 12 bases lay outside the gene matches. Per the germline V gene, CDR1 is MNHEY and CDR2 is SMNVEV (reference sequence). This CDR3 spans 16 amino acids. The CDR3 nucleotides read TGTGCCAGCAGCCTGCTTCGGGGGGGGACCACCTACGAGCAGTACTTC. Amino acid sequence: CASSLLRGGTTYEQYF.

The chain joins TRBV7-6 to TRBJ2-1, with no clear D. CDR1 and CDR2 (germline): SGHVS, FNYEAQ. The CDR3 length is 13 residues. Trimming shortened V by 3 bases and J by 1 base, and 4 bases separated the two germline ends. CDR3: CASSLGSYNEQFF. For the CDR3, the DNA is TGTGCCAGCAGCTTGGGATCCTACAATGAGCAGTTCTTC.

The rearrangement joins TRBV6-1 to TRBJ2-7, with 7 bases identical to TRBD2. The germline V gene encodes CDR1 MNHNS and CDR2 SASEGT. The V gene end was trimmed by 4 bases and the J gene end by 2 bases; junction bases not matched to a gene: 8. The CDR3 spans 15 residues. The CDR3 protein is CASSVEASGTYEQYF. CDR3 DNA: TGTGCCAGCAGTGTTGAGGCTAGCGGAACCTACGAGCAGTACTTC.

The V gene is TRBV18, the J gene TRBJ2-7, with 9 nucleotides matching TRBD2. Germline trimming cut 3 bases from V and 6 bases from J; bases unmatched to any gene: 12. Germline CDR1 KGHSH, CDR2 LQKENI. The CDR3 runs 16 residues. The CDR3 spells CASSPPLTSGKGEQYF. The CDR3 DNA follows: TGTGCCAGCTCACCGCCTTTGACTAGCGGAAAAGGCGAGCAGTACTTC. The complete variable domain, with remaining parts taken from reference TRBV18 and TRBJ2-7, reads NAGVMQNPRHLVRRRGQEARLRCSPMKGHSHVYWYRQLPEEGLKFMVYLQKENIIDESGMPKERFSAEFPKEGPSILRIQQVVRGDSAAYFCASSPPLTSGKGEQYFGPGTRLTVT.

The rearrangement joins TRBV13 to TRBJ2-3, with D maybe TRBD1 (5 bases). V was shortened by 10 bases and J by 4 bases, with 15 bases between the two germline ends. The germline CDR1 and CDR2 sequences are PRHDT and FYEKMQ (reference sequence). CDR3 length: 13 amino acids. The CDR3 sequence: CATQLTRADTQYF. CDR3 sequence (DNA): TGTGCCACCCAGCTTACCAGGGCAGATACGCAGTATTTT.

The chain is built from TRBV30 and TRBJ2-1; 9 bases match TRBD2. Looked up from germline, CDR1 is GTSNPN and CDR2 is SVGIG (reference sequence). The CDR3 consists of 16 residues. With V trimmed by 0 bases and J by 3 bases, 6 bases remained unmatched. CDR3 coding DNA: TGTGCCTGGAGTGTACCAGGGACTAGCTTCTACAATGAGCAGTTCTTC. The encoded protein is CAWSVPGTSFYNEQFF. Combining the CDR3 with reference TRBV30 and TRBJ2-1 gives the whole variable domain SQTIHQWPATLVQPVGSPLSLECTVEGTSNPNLYWYRQAAGRGLQLLFYSVGIGQISSEVPQNLSASRPQDRQFILSSKKLLLSDSGFYLCAWSVPGTSFYNEQFFGPGTRLTVL.

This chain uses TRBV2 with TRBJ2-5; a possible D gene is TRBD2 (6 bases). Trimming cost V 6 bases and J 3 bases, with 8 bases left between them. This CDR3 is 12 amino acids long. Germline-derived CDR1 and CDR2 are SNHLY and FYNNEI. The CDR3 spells CASRGLKETQYF. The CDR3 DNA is TGTGCCAGCAGGGGACTTAAAGAGACCCAGTACTTC.

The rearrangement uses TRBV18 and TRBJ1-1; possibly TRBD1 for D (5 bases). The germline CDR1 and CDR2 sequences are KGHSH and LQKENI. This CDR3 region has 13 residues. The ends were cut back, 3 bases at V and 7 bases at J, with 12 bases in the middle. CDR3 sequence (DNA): TGTGCCAGCTCACCGCTGGGGCAGAGTGAAGCTTTCTTT. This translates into CASSPLGQSEAFF.

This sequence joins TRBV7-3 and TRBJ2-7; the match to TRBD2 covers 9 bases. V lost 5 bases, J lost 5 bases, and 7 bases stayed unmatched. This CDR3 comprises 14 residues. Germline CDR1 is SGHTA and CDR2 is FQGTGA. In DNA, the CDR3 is TGTGCCAGCAGCGGCGGGACTAGCAGTAACGAGCAGTACTTC. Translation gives CASSGGTSSNEQYF.

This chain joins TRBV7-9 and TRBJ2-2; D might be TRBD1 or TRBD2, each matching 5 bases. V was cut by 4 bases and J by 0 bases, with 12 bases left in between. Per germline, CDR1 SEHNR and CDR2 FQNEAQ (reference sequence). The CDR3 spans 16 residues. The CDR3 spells CASSSPGRANTGELFF. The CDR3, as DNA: TGTGCCAGCAGCTCCCCGGGGCGGGCGAACACCGGGGAGCTGTTTTTT.

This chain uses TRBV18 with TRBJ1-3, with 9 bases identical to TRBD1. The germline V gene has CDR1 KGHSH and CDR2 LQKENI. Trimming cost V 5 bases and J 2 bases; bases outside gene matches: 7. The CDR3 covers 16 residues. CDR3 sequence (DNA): TGTGCCAGCTCAGGACAGGGGAAGTTAACTGGAAACACCATATATTTT. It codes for CASSGQGKLTGNTIYF.

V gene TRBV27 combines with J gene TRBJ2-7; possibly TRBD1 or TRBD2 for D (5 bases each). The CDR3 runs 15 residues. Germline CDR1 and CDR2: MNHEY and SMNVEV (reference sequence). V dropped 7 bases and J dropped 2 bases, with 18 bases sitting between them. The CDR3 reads CASIMYRDGPYEQYF. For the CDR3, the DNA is TGTGCCAGCATTATGTACCGGGACGGACCCTACGAGCAGTACTTC.

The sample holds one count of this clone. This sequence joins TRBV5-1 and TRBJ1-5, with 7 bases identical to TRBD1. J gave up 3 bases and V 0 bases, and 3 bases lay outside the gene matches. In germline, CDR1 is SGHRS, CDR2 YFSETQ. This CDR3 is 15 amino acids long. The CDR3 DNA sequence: TGCGCCAGCAGCTTGGGGGGACAGCTCAATCAGCCCCAGCATTTT. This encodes CASSLGGQLNQPQHF.

The CDR3 nucleotides read TGTGCCAGCAGTTACACGGACAGGGACGGCGGCTACACCTTC. Translated: CASSYTDRDGGYTF. This sequence joins TRBV6-5 and TRBJ1-2, with 8 bases lining up with TRBD1. CDR3 length equals 14 residues. Trimming took 2 bases from V and 8 from J; bases not matched to a gene: 7. The germline V gene encodes CDR1 MNHEY and CDR2 SVGAGI.

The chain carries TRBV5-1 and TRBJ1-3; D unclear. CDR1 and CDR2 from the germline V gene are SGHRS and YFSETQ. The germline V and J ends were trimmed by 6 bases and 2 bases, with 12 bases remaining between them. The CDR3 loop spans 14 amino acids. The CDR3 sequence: CASNPDGAGNTIYF. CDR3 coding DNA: TGCGCCAGCAATCCCGACGGGGCTGGAAACACCATATATTTT.

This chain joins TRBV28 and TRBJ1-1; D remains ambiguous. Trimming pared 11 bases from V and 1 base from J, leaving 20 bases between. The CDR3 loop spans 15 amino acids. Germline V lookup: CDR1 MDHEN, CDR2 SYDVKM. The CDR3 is CASKGPSFPNTEAFF. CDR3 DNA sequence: TGTGCCTCCAAGGGCCCGAGTTTCCCGAACACTGAAGCTTTCTTT.

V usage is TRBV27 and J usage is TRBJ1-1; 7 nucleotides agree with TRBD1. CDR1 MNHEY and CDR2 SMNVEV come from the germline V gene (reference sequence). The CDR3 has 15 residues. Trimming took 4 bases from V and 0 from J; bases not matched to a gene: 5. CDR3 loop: CASSSQGEVNTEAFF. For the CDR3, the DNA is TGTGCCAGCAGTTCTCAGGGGGAGGTGAACACTGAAGCTTTCTTT.